This record concerns one TCR beta chain sequence. The antigen is undetermined. Noted treatment: oral pan-JAK inhibitor, 5-10 mg twice daily. In alopecia areata patients, both lesional scalp punch biopsies and peripheral blood were collected. The data were obtained in a study of CD8+ T cells in alopecia areata. Notes on the study in general: Mice gave a clearer picture of TCR sharing than patients did, possibly for HLA-related reasons.

The CDR3 loop spans 17 amino acids. Looked up from germline, CDR1 is MGHRA and CDR2 is YSYEKL. The V and J ends lost 1 base and 4 bases respectively, with 19 bases between them. cDNA prepared by RNA extraction and subsequent reverse transcription served as the template for sequencing. Only in-frame clones appear in the TCRdb table, and some are missing; sequencing was by immunoSEQ multiplex PCR. The table includes under 350,000 clones, roughly 50% detected once. The starting material was CD4+ T cells sorted from blood, obtained at week 24, from a patient treated with tofacitinib. This receptor was identified in a human donor with alopecia areata. The chain joins TRBV4-1 to TRBJ1-2, with TRBD1 as a possible D gene (6 bases). The CDR3 DNA sequence: TGCGCCAGCAGCCAAGGGTCGAGGGGGGCCCGTGGCTATGGCTACACCTTC. Its translation: CASSQGSRGARGYGYTF.